These 10 T cell receptor beta chains came from one sample sequenced in a study of regulatory T cells in long-lasting Graves disease. Time point meaning: newly diagnosed GD, antithyroid drugs for less than 3 months. PBMCs were the source of the RNA used for TCR sequencing. Arm-PCR of CDR3 regions with iRepertoire HTBI primers generated TCR beta libraries. Each CDR3 protein is one row after TCRdb ran MiXCR on the multiplex PCR reads. The data contain about 420,000 distinct CDR3 sequences, around 17% of them singletons. These data also featured in a second study, about T cells in Graves' hyperthyroidism and ophthalmopathy.

The starting material was peripheral blood mononuclear cells (PBMCs), obtained at new diagnosis, from a patient treated with antithyroid drugs. These receptors were obtained from a woman in her late teens or twenties with Graves disease.

This clonotype was observed at least ten times. CDR3 sequence (DNA): TGTGCCAGCAGCTTAACGAAGGACCGTACGCAGTATTTT. Residues: CASSLTKDRTQYF. The chain links TRBV7-3 to TRBJ2-3; D unclear. The germline V gene has CDR1 SGHTA and CDR2 FQGTGA. V lost 0 bases and J lost 8, with 9 bases in between. The CDR3 sequence is 13 residues long. The full variable domain, completed using reference TRBV7-3 and TRBJ2-3, is GAGVSQTPSNKVTEKGKYVELRCDPISGHTALYWYRQSLGQGPEFLIYFQGTGAADDSGLPNDRFFAVRPEGSVSTLKIQRTERGDSAVYLCASSLTKDRTQYFGPGTRLTVL.

This clonotype has a count of ten or more. The chain recombines TRBV12-3 or TRBV12-4 with TRBJ2-2; TRBD1 is a possible D gene (8 bases). The CDR3 runs 16 residues. Trimming pared 5 bases from V and 5 bases from J, leaving 18 bases between. CDR3 loop: CASSLRTGRGTGELFF. CDR3 sequence (DNA): TGTGCCAGCAGTCTACGGACAGGGAGGGGGACCGGGGAGCTGTTTTTT.

The chain is built from TRBV28 and TRBJ1-2, with 7 bases matching TRBD1. The CDR3 is 14 amino acids. The V segment lost 6 bases and the J segment 3 bases; nucleotides outside the gene matches: 7. CDR1 MDHEN and CDR2 SYDVKM come from the germline V gene. CDR3 sequence reads: CASRPGTAYYGYTF. As DNA, the CDR3 is TGTGCCAGCAGACCCGGGACAGCCTACTATGGCTACACCTTC.

This clonotype was observed at least ten times. This chain connects TRBV5-5 to TRBJ2-2; maybe TRBD1 (6 bases). The CDR3 loop spans 16 amino acids. Germline V CDR1 and CDR2: SGHKS, YYEKEE (reference sequence). Trimming stripped 2 bases from V and 0 bases from J, with 11 bases between. The CDR3 protein is CASSLGRGANTGELFF. In DNA, the CDR3 is TGTGCCAGCAGCTTAGGCAGGGGAGCGAACACCGGGGAGCTGTTTTTT.

V is TRBV4-1 and J is TRBJ1-5, with a weak D call TRBD1 (6 bases). This CDR3 contains 15 residues. Germline V gene data show CDR1 as MGHRA and CDR2 as YSYEKL. The V end lost 1 base, the J end lost 6 bases, and 13 bases lay between the germline ends. Here the CDR3 DNA reads TGCGCCAGCAGCCAAGTTCCGGGGGCGGTTCAGCCCCAGCATTTT. It specifies CASSQVPGAVQPQHF.

At least ten counts were recorded for this clonotype. This sequence joins TRBV11-2 and TRBJ2-5; the D gene is possibly TRBD2 (6 bases). This CDR3 is 13 amino acids long. CDR1 is SGHAT, CDR2 FQNNGV, per germline. The V end lost 3 bases, the J end lost 9 bases, and 14 bases lay between the germline ends. The CDR3 region has the DNA TGTGCCAGCAGCTTGGGCAGGGCGGGGTCCCAGTACTTC. This sequence encodes CASSLGRAGSQYF.

This clonotype was seen ten or more times. The chain joins TRBV6-1 to TRBJ1-5; 7 bases agree with TRBD1. Germline loops: CDR1 MNHNS, CDR2 SASEGT. The V and J ends lost 5 bases and 3 bases, in that order; junction bases with no gene match: 7. There are 15 residues in the CDR3. The CDR3 loop is CASSPPDRYNQPQHF. CDR3 DNA: TGTGCCAGCAGTCCTCCGGACAGGTACAATCAGCCCCAGCATTTT.

This clonotype turned up a few times. The chain is built from TRBV6-1 and TRBJ2-5; 8 bases map to TRBD2. Germline loops: CDR1 MNHNS, CDR2 SASEGT. V was clipped by 7 bases and J by 1 base; unmatched bases: 5. The CDR3 covers 14 residues. CDR3 DNA: TGTGCCAGCAAACTACTAGCGGTCCAAGAGACCCAGTACTTC. This codes for CASKLLAVQETQYF.

The table lists this clonotype with a few counts. The rearrangement links TRBV5-1 to TRBJ2-6; D not resolved. The germline CDR1 and CDR2 sequences are SGHRS and YFSETQ. Trimming cost V 2 bases and J 1 base, with 10 bases left between them. This CDR3 spans 16 amino acids. CDR3 residues: CASSLSPLSGANVLTF. Here the CDR3 DNA reads TGCGCCAGCAGCTTATCACCCCTATCTGGGGCCAACGTCCTGACTTTC.

This clonotype was recorded a few times. V and J are TRBV3-1 and TRBJ1-2; D not certain. CDR1 is LGHDT, CDR2 YNNKEL, per germline (reference sequence). The CDR3 runs to 15 residues. Trimming removed 1 base from V and 7 bases from J, with 16 bases in between. DNA for the CDR3: TGTGCCAGCAGCCAAGCATCCCCGGTGGGATCTGGCTACACCTTC. Protein: CASSQASPVGSGYTF.